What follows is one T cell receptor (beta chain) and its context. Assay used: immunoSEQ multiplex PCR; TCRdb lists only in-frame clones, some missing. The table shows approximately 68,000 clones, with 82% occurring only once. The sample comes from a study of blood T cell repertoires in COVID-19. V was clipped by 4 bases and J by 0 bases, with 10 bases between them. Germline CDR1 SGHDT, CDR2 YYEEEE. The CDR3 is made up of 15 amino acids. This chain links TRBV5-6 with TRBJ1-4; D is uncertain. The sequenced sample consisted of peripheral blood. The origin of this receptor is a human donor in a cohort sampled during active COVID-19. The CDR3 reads CASSPSRATNEKLFF. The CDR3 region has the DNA TGTGCCAGCAGCCCGTCCCGGGCAACTAATGAAAAACTGTTTTTT.